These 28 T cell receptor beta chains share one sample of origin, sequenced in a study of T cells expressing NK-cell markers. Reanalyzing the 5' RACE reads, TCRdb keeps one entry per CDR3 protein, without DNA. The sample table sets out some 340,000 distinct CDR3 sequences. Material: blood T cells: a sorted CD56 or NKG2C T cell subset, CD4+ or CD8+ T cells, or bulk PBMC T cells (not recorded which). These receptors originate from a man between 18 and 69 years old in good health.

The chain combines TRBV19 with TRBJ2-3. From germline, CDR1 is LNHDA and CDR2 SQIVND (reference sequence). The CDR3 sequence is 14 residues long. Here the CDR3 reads CASSMGAGSYTQYF.

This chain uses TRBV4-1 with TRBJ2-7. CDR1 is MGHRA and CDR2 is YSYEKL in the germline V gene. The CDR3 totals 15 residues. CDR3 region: CASSQASRGSYEQYF.

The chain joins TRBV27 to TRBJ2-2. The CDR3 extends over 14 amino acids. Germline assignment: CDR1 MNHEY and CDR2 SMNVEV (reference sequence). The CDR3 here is CASSSAQRTGELFF.

This chain's CDR3 is CASSLGSAGWGSYTGELFF. The chain employs TRBV12-3 or TRBV12-4 and TRBJ2-2; without DNA, the TCRdb call of TRBD2 cannot be checked. The CDR3 sequence is 19 residues long.

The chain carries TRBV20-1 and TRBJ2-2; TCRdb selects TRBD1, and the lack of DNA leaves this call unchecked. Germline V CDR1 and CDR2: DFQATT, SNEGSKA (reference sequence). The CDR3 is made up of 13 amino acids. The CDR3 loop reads CSAPGLDTGELFF.

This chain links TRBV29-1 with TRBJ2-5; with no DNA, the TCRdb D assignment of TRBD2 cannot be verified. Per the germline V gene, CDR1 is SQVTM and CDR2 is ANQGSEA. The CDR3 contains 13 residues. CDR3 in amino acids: CSVERGLAETQYF. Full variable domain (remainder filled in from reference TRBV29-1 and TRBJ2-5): SAVISQKPSRDICQRGTSLTIQCQVDSQVTMMFWYRQQPGQSLTLIATANQGSEATYESGFVIDKFPISRPNLTFSTLTVSNMSPEDSSIYLCSVERGLAETQYFGPGTRLLVL.

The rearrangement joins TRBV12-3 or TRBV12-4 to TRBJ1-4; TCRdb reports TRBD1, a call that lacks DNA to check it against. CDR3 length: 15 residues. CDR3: CASSPGGQGGGKLFF.

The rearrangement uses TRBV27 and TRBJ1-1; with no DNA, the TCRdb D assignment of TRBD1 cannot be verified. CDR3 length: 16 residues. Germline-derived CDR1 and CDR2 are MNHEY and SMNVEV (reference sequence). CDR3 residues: CASSPHGQGKSTEAFF.

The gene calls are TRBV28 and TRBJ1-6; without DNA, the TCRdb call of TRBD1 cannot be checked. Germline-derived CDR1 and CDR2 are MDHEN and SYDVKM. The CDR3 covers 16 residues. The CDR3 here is CASMSGLGDYNSPLHF.

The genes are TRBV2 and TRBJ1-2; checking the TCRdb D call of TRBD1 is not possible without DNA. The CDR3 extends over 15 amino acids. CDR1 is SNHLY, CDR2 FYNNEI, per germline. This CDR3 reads CASSRTTGSLGGYTF.

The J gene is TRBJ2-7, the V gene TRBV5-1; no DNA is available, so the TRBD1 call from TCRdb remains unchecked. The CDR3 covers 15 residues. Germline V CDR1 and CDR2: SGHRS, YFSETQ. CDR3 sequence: CASRFLDRGRGEQYF.

The CDR3 sequence: CASRPGTGGTQYF. This chain links TRBV7-2 with TRBJ2-3; TCRdb calls TRBD1, which cannot be checked without DNA. Germline loops: CDR1 SGHTA, CDR2 FQGNSA. The CDR3 consists of 13 residues.

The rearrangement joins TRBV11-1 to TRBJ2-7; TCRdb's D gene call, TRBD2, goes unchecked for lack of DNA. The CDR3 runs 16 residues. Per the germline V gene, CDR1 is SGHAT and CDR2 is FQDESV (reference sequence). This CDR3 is CASSASLLAGYYEQYF.

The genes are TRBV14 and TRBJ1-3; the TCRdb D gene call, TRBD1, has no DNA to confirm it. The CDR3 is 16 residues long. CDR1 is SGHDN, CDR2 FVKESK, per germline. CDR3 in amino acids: CASSQETGSAGNTIYF.

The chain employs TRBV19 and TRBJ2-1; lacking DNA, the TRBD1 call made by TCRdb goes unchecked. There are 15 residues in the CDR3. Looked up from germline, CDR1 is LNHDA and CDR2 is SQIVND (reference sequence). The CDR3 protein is CATKPLTGQGNPQFF.

CDR3: CASSFHRVSSTDTQYF. The V gene is TRBV7-8, the J gene TRBJ2-3. The germline V gene has CDR1 SGHVS and CDR2 FQNEAQ. The CDR3 covers 16 residues.

CDR3 region: CASSQAQTGGTYEQYF. The chain employs TRBV3-1 and TRBJ2-7; the D gene TCRdb calls, TRBD1, cannot be checked with no DNA. Germline loops: CDR1 LGHDT, CDR2 YNNKEL (reference sequence). The CDR3 covers 16 residues.

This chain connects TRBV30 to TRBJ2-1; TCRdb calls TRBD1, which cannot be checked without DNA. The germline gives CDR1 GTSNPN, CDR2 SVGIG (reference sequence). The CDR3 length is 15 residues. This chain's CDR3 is CAWTPGQGLYNEQFF.

The CDR3 sequence is CASIKSGASGYEQYF. The genes are TRBV28 and TRBJ2-7; TCRdb's D gene call, TRBD2, goes unchecked for lack of DNA. The CDR3 totals 15 residues. Germline CDR1 and CDR2: MDHEN and SYDVKM.

CDR3 sequence reads: CASRPSRSGGKYSTDTQYF. The chain recombines TRBV6-1 with TRBJ2-3; TCRdb's D call, TRBD2, is unchecked because there is no DNA. The CDR3 extends over 19 amino acids. Germline CDR1 MNHNS, CDR2 SASEGT.

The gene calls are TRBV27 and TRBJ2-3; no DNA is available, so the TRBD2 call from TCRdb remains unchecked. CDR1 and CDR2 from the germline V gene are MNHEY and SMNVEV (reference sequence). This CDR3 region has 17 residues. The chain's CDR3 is CASSFGAGGLSTDTQYF.

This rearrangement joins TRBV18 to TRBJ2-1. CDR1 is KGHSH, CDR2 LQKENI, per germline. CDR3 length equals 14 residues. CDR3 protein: CASSPSYGYNEQFF.

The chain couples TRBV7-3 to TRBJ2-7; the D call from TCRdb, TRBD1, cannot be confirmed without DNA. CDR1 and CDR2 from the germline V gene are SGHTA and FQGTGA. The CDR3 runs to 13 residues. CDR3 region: CASSDGQGREQYF.

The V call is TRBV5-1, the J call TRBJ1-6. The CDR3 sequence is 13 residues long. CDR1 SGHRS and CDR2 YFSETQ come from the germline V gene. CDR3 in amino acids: CASSPRGETPLHF.

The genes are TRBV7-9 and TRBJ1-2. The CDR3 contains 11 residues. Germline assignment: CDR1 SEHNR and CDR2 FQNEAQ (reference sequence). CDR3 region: CASSLFDGYTF.

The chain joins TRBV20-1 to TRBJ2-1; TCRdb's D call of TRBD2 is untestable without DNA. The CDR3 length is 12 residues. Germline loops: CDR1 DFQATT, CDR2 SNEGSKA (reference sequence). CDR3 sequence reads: CSASWTGSGQFF.

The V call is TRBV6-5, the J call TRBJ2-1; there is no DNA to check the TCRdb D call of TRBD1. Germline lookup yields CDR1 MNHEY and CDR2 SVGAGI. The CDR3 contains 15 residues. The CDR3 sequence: CASRRDRGLYNEQFF.

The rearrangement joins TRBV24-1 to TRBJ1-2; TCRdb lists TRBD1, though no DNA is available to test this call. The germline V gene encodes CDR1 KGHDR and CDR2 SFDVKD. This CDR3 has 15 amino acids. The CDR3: CATSGRTGQDYGYTF.